This T cell receptor beta chain originates from a study of blood T cells in healthy people across ages. After removal of 4 bases from V and 11 bases from J, the junction contained 11 bases not matched to a gene. Germline V gene sequence: CDR1 MNHNS, CDR2 SASEGT. The length of the CDR3 is 15 residues. Then a second PCR, running roughly 7 to 11 cycles, was carried out with a sample-barcoded 5' primer and a J-beta primer mix. TCRdb reanalysed the 5' RACE reads using MiXCR and keeps one entry per CDR3 protein. Here the sample spans hundreds of thousands of distinct CDR3 sequences, 25% to 30% being singletons.

The V gene is TRBV6-1, the J gene TRBJ1-4, with 9 positions matching TRBD1. This clonotype was obtained from a woman of 80 years or more in good health. Sequenced sample: blood. The CDR3, as DNA: TGTGCCAGCAGTGGCTTGGGACAGGGAGAGTCTAAACTGTTTTTT. Translating gives CASSGLGQGESKLFF.